This is a list of T cell receptor beta chains from one sample in a study of blood T cell repertoires in COVID-19. Here immunoSEQ multiplex PCR was the method, and the copy in TCRdb shows in-frame clones only, minus some. This sample has about 160,000 clones, with 80% to 90% found just once. Sequenced sample: peripheral blood. The source of these receptors is a man aged 18 to 29 with COVID-19, enrolled during active disease. Each CDR3 is given with its conserved first and last residue. Each record gives: V gene, CDR3 protein.

V gene: TRBV15; CDR3 protein: CATSSERTVPLLQEKLFF
V gene: TRBV5-6; CDR3 protein: CASSFWQTEAFF
V gene: TRBV10-3; CDR3 protein: CAISLRVGGTDTQYF
V gene: TRBV21-1; CDR3 protein: CASSDTLRDRGPRLYQPQHF
V gene: TRBV2; CDR3 protein: CASSEAQVYRDMNTEAFF
V gene: TRBV29-1; CDR3 protein: CSVVGISTDTQYF
V gene: TRBV27; CDR3 protein: CASSSAPSAGGPDTQYF
V gene: TRBV27; CDR3 protein: CASSLAINNEQFF
V gene: TRBV27; CDR3 protein: CASSLIGSGGGQETQYF
V gene: TRBV28; CDR3 protein: CASSSYRAPTTDTQYF
V gene: TRBV11-2; CDR3 protein: CASSLGTATGELFF
V gene: TRBV4-3; CDR3 protein: CASSPLGTSGDTQYF
V gene: TRBV14; CDR3 protein: CASSPGQGATGELFF
V gene: TRBV21-1; CDR3 protein: CASSKASGQHHTDTQYF
V gene: TRBV28; CDR3 protein: CASSLSREQFF
V gene: TRBV6-1; CDR3 protein: CASSDRTSRNTEAFF
V gene: TRBV5-1; CDR3 protein: CASSLDGLAGPLATGELFF
V gene: TRBV2; CDR3 protein: CASRILTSGRGNEQFF
V gene: TRBV19; CDR3 protein: CASSIRGETQYF
V gene: TRBV6-5; CDR3 protein: CASSNNFESTDTQYF
V gene: TRBV5-5; CDR3 protein: CASSFRGSNEKLLF
V gene: TRBV10-3; CDR3 protein: CAISESTRQGDSYEQYF
V gene: TRBV4-3; CDR3 protein: CASSQDLGQGADTQYF
V gene: TRBV4-3; CDR3 protein: CASSQNRGTGNTIYF
V gene: TRBV9; CDR3 protein: CASSVAGNTGELFF
V gene: TRBV6-5; CDR3 protein: CASNPLTAYEQYF
V gene: TRBV6-2/TRBV6-3; CDR3 protein: CASRRDTLSYNEQFF
V gene: TRBV29-1; CDR3 protein: CSVGTSEFYEQYF
V gene: TRBV30; CDR3 protein: CAWTGLRPSTDTQYF
V gene: TRBV24-1; CDR3 protein: CATSDLTGGGETQYF
V gene: TRBV3-1/TRBV3-2; CDR3 protein: CASSQVVRSDYGYTF
V gene: TRBV28; CDR3 protein: CASSGGGAGLFQRTF
V gene: TRBV28; CDR3 protein: CASSLSSGPNEQYF
V gene: TRBV12-3/TRBV12-4; CDR3 protein: CASWTGIYGYTF
V gene: TRBV4-1; CDR3 protein: CASSHFPRGEKLLF
V gene: TRBV3-1/TRBV3-2; CDR3 protein: CASTILAGGPPDTQYF
V gene: TRBV4-2; CDR3 protein: CASSLRTASNTGELFF
V gene: TRBV30; CDR3 protein: CAWSGLPGSETQYF
V gene: TRBV18; CDR3 protein: CASSPPGRGDTIYF
V gene: TRBV4-3; CDR3 protein: CASSQGEGRDYEQYF
V gene: TRBV6-4; CDR3 protein: CASSPSGGEGNEQFF